Listed here are 28 T cell receptor beta chains from one sample, sequenced in a study of cytomegalovirus exposure and HLA in healthy donors. Primers included in the PCR were 60 Vbeta and 13 Jbeta primers. This table comes from immunoSEQ multiplex PCR, and its TCRdb copy is limited to in-frame clones, with some not included. This sample has 220,000 or so clones, with around 80% found just once. The sequenced material came from PBMCs. The receptors were gathered from a male donor in good health and CMV-seronegative.

The V call is TRBV10-2, the J call TRBJ2-5, with D tentatively TRBD2 (7 bases). Germline loops: CDR1 WSHSY, CDR2 SAAADI. CDR3 size: 13 residues. Trimming removed 7 bases from V and 5 bases from J, with 14 bases in between. CDR3 coding DNA: TGCGCCAGCAAATTGGGGGGGCCGGAGACCCAGTACTTC. Encoded protein: CASKLGGPETQYF.

The chain joins TRBV2 to TRBJ2-7; 9 nucleotides agree with TRBD1. J was trimmed by 9 bases and V by 7 bases; bases with no gene match: 13. Germline-derived CDR1 and CDR2 are SNHLY and FYNNEI. CDR3 length: 14 amino acids. The DNA for the CDR3 is TGTGCCAGCACCATCCGGGACAGGGAACAGAGGCAGTACTTC. Protein product: CASTIRDREQRQYF.

About this clone itself: A much larger clone lies one base from this, so it may be a read error. The J gene is TRBJ2-7, the V gene TRBV6-5, with D perhaps TRBD1 (6 bases). The CDR3 totals 13 residues. Germline values: CDR1 MNHEY, CDR2 SVGAGI. Trimming left V 5 bases short and J 0 bases short, with 8 bases between. The CDR3 spells CASSPDSSYEQYF. Here the CDR3 DNA reads TGTGCCAGCAGTCCGGACAGCTCCTACGAGCAGTACTTC.

This clone turned up a few times. V and J are TRBV7-9 and TRBJ1-4; the match to TRBD1 covers 8 bases. Per the germline V gene, CDR1 is SEHNR and CDR2 is FQNEAQ (reference sequence). There are 14 residues in the CDR3. V trimming: 4 bases; J trimming: 6 bases; junction bases outside the gene matches: 4. The CDR3 protein is CASSSDREDEKLFF. The CDR3 coding sequence is TGTGCCAGCAGCTCGGACAGGGAGGATGAAAAACTGTTTTTT.

The table lists this clone with a few counts. The J gene is TRBJ1-6, the V gene TRBV27, with TRBD1 as a possible D gene (6 bases). CDR3 size: 16 residues. V dropped 5 bases and J dropped 8 bases, with 19 bases sitting between them. The germline V gene has CDR1 MNHEY and CDR2 SMNVEV (reference sequence). This chain's CDR3 is CASSPLGQPRDSPLHF. Here the CDR3 DNA reads TGTGCCAGCAGTCCCCTCGGACAGCCACGGGATTCACCCCTCCACTTT.

V and J are TRBV19 and TRBJ2-1; TRBD2 aligns across 10 bases. CDR3 length: 14 residues. V was pared by 3 bases and J by 9 bases, with 5 bases of the junction left unmatched. Germline V gives CDR1 LNHDA, CDR2 SQIVND (reference sequence). The CDR3 DNA reads as TGTGCCAGTAGTATCGCTAGCGGGAGACCTGAGCAGTTCTTC. Protein product: CASSIASGRPEQFF.

V and J are TRBV6-5 and TRBJ2-2, with a weak D call TRBD2 (5 bases). Germline-derived CDR1 and CDR2 are MNHEY and SVGAGI. Trimming removed 5 bases from V and 2 bases from J, with 12 bases in between. The CDR3 runs 15 residues. The CDR3 sequence: CASSTRRGNTGELFF. The CDR3 bases are TGTGCCAGCAGTACCCGACGGGGAAACACCGGGGAGCTGTTTTTT.

V usage is TRBV29-1 and J usage is TRBJ2-7, with a weak D call TRBD2 (7 bases). With 4 bases removed from V and 5 bases from J, the gap between germline ends came to 18 bases. The V gene's germline CDR1 is SQVTM and CDR2 ANQGSEA. This CDR3 region has 14 residues. The CDR3 DNA reads as TGCAGCGTTGGGAGGGAGGGGGGCTGGGACGAGCAGTACTTC. Protein sequence: CSVGREGGWDEQYF.

The chain combines TRBV9 with TRBJ2-5; TRBD1 aligns across 10 bases. This CDR3 comprises 14 residues. Per germline, CDR1 SGDLS and CDR2 YYNGEE. Trimming removed 3 bases from V and 5 bases from J; junction bases left unmatched: 4. DNA of the CDR3: TGTGCCAGCAGCGGAGGGACAGGGGAGGAGACCCAGTACTTC. It codes for CASSGGTGEETQYF. The complete variable domain, with remaining parts taken from reference TRBV9 and TRBJ2-5, reads DSGVTQTPKHLITATGQRVTLRCSPRSGDLSVYWYQQSLDQGLQFLIQYYNGEERAKGNILERFSAQQFPDLHSELNLSSLELGDSALYFCASSGGTGEETQYFGPGTRLLVL.

This clone was observed a single time. The chain carries TRBV9 and TRBJ2-7; D may be TRBD1 (5 bases). Germline CDR1 SGDLS, CDR2 YYNGEE. This CDR3 is 14 amino acids long. The V end was cut by 0 bases, the J end by 5 bases, with 12 bases between. Here the CDR3 DNA reads TGTGCCAGCAGCGTAGAGGGGCTTAGGGACGAGCAGTACTTC. Translated, it gives CASSVEGLRDEQYF.

V gene TRBV7-2 combines with J gene TRBJ2-6; D may be TRBD1 (6 bases). V was trimmed by 7 bases and J by 0 bases, leaving 19 bases between them. Germline assignment: CDR1 SGHTA and CDR2 FQGNSA. The CDR3 spans 18 residues. CDR3 loop: CASIAKDSRRSGANVLTF. The CDR3 bases are TGTGCCAGCATCGCAAAGGACAGCCGCCGCTCTGGGGCCAACGTCCTGACTTTC.

This chain uses TRBV27 with TRBJ1-1; D is unclear. Per germline, CDR1 MNHEY and CDR2 SMNVEV (reference sequence). Between the trimmed V and J ends, which lost 8 bases and 4 bases, there was a span of 23 bases. The CDR3 loop spans 16 amino acids. This CDR3 is CASRDPFGGDFTEAFF. For the CDR3, the DNA is TGTGCCAGCCGAGACCCGTTTGGCGGGGATTTCACTGAAGCTTTCTTT.

The chain has TRBV7-3 and TRBJ2-3; possible D gene TRBD1, 5 bases. Per germline, CDR1 SGHTA and CDR2 FQGTGA. Between the trimmed V and J ends, which lost 4 bases and 3 bases, there was a span of 11 bases. This CDR3 is 14 amino acids long. The CDR3: CASSSGPGTDTQYF. The CDR3 region has the DNA TGTGCCAGCAGCTCCGGACCAGGGACAGATACGCAGTATTTT.

V usage is TRBV5-5 and J usage is TRBJ2-2; D gene uncertain. Germline loops: CDR1 SGHKS, CDR2 YYEKEE (reference sequence). V was clipped by 1 base and J by 7 bases, with 8 bases between them. CDR3 length: 13 amino acids. The CDR3 nucleotides read TGTGCCAGCAGCTTGTATAGTAACGGGGAGCTGTTTTTT. Translated: CASSLYSNGELFF.

This sequence joins TRBV6-1 and TRBJ2-7, with 13 bases aligning to TRBD2. Germline CDR1 reads MNHNS; CDR2 reads SASEGT. Trimming cost V 5 bases and J 2 bases; bases outside gene matches: 3. The CDR3 spans 15 residues. The CDR3 sequence: CASSSTSGRAYEQYF. The CDR3 nucleotides are TGTGCCAGCAGTTCCACTAGCGGGAGGGCCTACGAGCAGTACTTC.

This clone was observed once. CDR3 in amino acids: CASRLERDTSYEQYF. In nucleotides, the CDR3 is TGTGCCAGCAGACTCGAGCGGGACACCTCCTACGAGCAGTACTTC. The V and J genes are TRBV28 and TRBJ2-7; the D gene is possibly TRBD2 (7 bases). Germline CDR1 is MDHEN and CDR2 is SYDVKM. The V end was cut by 6 bases, the J end by 0 bases, with 15 bases between. The CDR3 covers 15 residues.

This clone was seen a few times. The chain employs TRBV4-1 and TRBJ2-1; 7 bases are a match to TRBD2. Per the germline V gene, CDR1 is MGHRA and CDR2 is YSYEKL. The CDR3 extends over 14 amino acids. The junction had 11 bases not matched to a gene; V was cut back by 0 bases and J by 15 bases. In DNA form, the CDR3 reads TGCGCCAGCAGCCAAGAAGGGCGGGAGCCCCGCCCGTTCTTC. Its protein is CASSQEGREPRPFF.

This chain joins TRBV19 and TRBJ1-5; D not certain. This CDR3 is 12 amino acids long. With 5 bases removed from V and 4 bases from J, the gap between germline ends came to 6 bases. Germline-derived CDR1 and CDR2 are LNHDA and SQIVND (reference sequence). CDR3 DNA sequence: TGTGCCAGTAGTTACACGAATCAGCCCCAGCATTTT. This sequence encodes CASSYTNQPQHF. Combining the CDR3 with reference TRBV19 and TRBJ1-5 gives the whole variable domain DGGITQSPKYLFRKEGQNVTLSCEQNLNHDAMYWYRQDPGQGLRLIYYSQIVNDFQKGDIAEGYSVSREKKESFPLTVTSAQKNPTAFYLCASSYTNQPQHFGDGTRLSIL.

This rearrangement joins TRBV18 to TRBJ1-1; tentative D call: TRBD1 (6 bases). Trimming removed 3 bases at V and 2 bases at J, with 22 bases between. CDR1 and CDR2 (germline): KGHSH, LQKENI. This CDR3 has 18 residues. CDR3 amino acids: CASSPLGAWFEKNTEAFF. The CDR3 bases are TGTGCCAGCTCACCGCTGGGGGCCTGGTTTGAAAAAAACACTGAAGCTTTCTTT.

This clone was found once. V usage is TRBV9 and J usage is TRBJ1-3; D remains unclear. CDR1 is SGDLS and CDR2 is YYNGEE in the germline V gene. Trimming removed 2 bases at V and 0 bases at J, with 12 bases between. The CDR3 loop spans 16 amino acids. CDR3 amino acids: CASSVGEGNSGNTIYF. The CDR3 coding sequence is TGTGCCAGCAGCGTCGGGGAGGGCAACTCTGGAAACACCATATATTTT.

J is TRBJ1-3 and V is TRBV7-9; D remains ambiguous. The V gene's germline CDR1 is SEHNR and CDR2 FQNEAQ (reference sequence). This CDR3 contains 14 residues. The germline V and J ends were trimmed by 5 bases and 0 bases, with 8 bases remaining between them. The CDR3: CASSRVLSGNTIYF. The CDR3 DNA is TGTGCCAGCAGCCGCGTCCTCTCTGGAAACACCATATATTTT.

The CDR3 protein is CASSVRSGDTQYF. As DNA, the CDR3 is TGTGCCAGCAGCGTCCGGTCCGGGGATACGCAGTATTTT. This chain uses TRBV5-4 with TRBJ2-3; D is ambiguous. The CDR3 covers 13 residues. Looked up from germline, CDR1 is SGHNT and CDR2 is YYREEE (reference sequence). The V end was cut by 4 bases, the J end by 6 bases, with 12 bases between.

This chain uses TRBV29-1 with TRBJ2-2; a weak D match, TRBD2 (5 bases). Per germline, CDR1 SQVTM and CDR2 ANQGSEA. Trimming removed 7 bases from V and 2 bases from J, with 14 bases in between. The CDR3 sequence is 14 residues long. The CDR3 DNA reads TGCAGCGGACGAGGCGGGTCCAACACCGGGGAGCTGTTTTTT. This sequence encodes CSGRGGSNTGELFF.

This chain uses TRBV28 with TRBJ2-7, with 7 bases aligning to TRBD1. J lost 1 base, V lost 3 bases, and 3 bases had no gene match. The CDR3 is 14 residues long. The germline CDR1 and CDR2 sequences are MDHEN and SYDVKM. The CDR3 nucleotides are TGTGCCAGCAGTTTCCAGGGGGAATCCTACGAGCAGTACTTC. Its protein is CASSFQGESYEQYF.

The chain recombines TRBV18 with TRBJ2-7, with D possibly being TRBD1 (6 bases). V lost 3 bases and J lost 3, with 18 bases in between. Germline V gene sequence: CDR1 KGHSH, CDR2 LQKENI. The CDR3 is 16 amino acids. This CDR3 is CASSPVHGDINYEQYF. CDR3 sequence (DNA): TGTGCCAGCTCACCCGTCCATGGGGACATAAACTACGAGCAGTACTTC.

This chain joins TRBV5-6 and TRBJ1-1; a weak D match, TRBD1 (5 bases). V lost 1 base and J 3 bases, leaving 19 bases between the germline ends. CDR3 length: 17 residues. Germline-derived CDR1 and CDR2 are SGHDT and YYEEEE. In DNA, the CDR3 is TGTGCCAGCAGCTTGAGAGTCCGGGGACTCATGGACACTGAAGCTTTCTTT. The encoded protein is CASSLRVRGLMDTEAFF.

This clone was recorded only once. This chain joins TRBV7-9 and TRBJ1-6; 10 positions match TRBD1. CDR1 is SEHNR and CDR2 is FQNEAQ in the germline V gene (reference sequence). V gave up 5 bases and J gave up 7 bases; unmatched junction bases: 5. The CDR3 has 15 amino acids. CDR3 region: CASSRQGAENSPLHF. The CDR3, as DNA: TGTGCCAGCAGCCGACAGGGGGCAGAGAATTCACCCCTCCACTTT.

Written as DNA, the CDR3 is TGTGCCAGCAGAAAGGGACAGGGAGTAAACCACGGGGAGCTGTTTTTT. Translation: CASRKGQGVNHGELFF. The rearrangement uses TRBV11-3 and TRBJ2-2, with 9 bases fitting TRBD1. CDR3 length: 16 amino acids. Per germline, CDR1 SGHNT and CDR2 YENEEA. The V segment lost 6 bases and the J segment 7 bases; nucleotides outside the gene matches: 12.